The clone carrying this T cell receptor beta chain was recorded only once. Its antigen is currently unknown. The sample belongs to a study of shared clonotypes between healthy human individuals. Researchers partitioned CD4+ cells into CD45RA+ naive and CD45RA-negative memory subsets. Germline V gene data show CDR1 as SGHRS and CDR2 as YFSETQ. V shed 1 base and J shed 5 bases, with 13 bases lying between them. CDR3 size: 15 residues. General study points: Incomplete sequencing of sorted subsets was indicated by rarefaction despite large depth.

Using immunoSEQ multiplex PCR, the repertoire was profiled, and TCRdb retains in-frame clones only, with some absent. The table lists millions of clones, over 85% of them singletons. The V and J genes are TRBV5-1 and TRBJ2-1; D is unclear. This receptor was identified in a man aged 18 to 30 in good health. Some clones in this sample may be carry-over from other donors' samples. Sequencing input: naive CD4+ T cells from PBMCs. Subset noted: CD45RA+ positively selected. The CDR3 nucleotides are TGCGCCAGCAGCTTGATCCCAGAAAATAACAATGAGCAGTTCTTC. Encoded protein: CASSLIPENNNEQFF. The whole variable domain, remainder taken from reference TRBV5-1 and TRBJ2-1, is KAGVTQTPRYLIKTRGQQVTLSCSPISGHRSVSWYQQTPGQGLQFLFEYFSETQRNKGNFPGRFSGRQFSNSRSEMNVSTLELGDSALYLCASSLIPENNNEQFFGPGTRLTVL.